This record looks at one TCR beta chain sequence and its context. This record belongs to a study of blood T cell repertoires in COVID-19. Study details: Collection of acute and convalescent COVID-19 samples took place in the United States, Italy and Spain. Sample material is recorded as cDNA or gDNA derived from T cells, B-cell-depleted T cells, or PBMCs.

In the study's own analysis: Estimation of nucleated cell counts was performed using reference gene primer amplification. Only in-frame clones appear in the TCRdb table, and some are missing; sequencing was by immunoSEQ multiplex PCR. The DNA gave D and trimming, while V, J and clone size come from that table. The sample holds around 230,000 clones, around 85% seen once. The study drew participants aged about 18 to 95 years from 20 to 30 US areas. V was shortened by 6 bases and J by 3 bases, with 12 bases between the two germline ends. CDR1 and CDR2 from the germline V gene are MNHEY and SMNVEV (reference sequence). This CDR3 spans 13 amino acids.

This TCR came from a woman between 40 and 50 years old with acute COVID-19. Sequenced input: PBMCs or T cells enriched from blood (not recorded which). The chain joins TRBV27 to TRBJ2-7; tentative D call: TRBD2 (6 bases). CDR3 protein: CASRPRLGYEQYF. In nucleotides, the CDR3 is TGTGCCAGCAGACCAAGACTAGGCTACGAGCAGTACTTC.